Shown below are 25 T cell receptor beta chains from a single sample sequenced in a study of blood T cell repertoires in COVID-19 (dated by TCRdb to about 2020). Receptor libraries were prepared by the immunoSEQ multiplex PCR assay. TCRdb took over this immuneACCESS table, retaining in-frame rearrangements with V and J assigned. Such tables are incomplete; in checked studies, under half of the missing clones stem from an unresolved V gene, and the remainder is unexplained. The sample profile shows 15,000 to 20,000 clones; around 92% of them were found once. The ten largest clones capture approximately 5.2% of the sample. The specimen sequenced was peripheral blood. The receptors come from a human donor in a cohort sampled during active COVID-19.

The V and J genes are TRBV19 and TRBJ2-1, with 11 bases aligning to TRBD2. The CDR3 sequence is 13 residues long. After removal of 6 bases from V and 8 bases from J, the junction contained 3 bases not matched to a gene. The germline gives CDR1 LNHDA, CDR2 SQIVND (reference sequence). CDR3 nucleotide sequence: TGTGCCAGTAGACTAGCGGGAGTCCATGAGCAGTTCTTC. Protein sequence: CASRLAGVHEQFF.

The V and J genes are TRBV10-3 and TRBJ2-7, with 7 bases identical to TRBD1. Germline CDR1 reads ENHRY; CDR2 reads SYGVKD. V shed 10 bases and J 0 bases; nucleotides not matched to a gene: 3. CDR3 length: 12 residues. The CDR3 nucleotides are TGTGCCACCTGGGACAGCTCCTACGAGCAGTACTTC. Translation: CATWDSSYEQYF.

CDR3 DNA sequence: TGCGCCAGCAGCTTATCCTCAGAGACCCAGTACTTC. Translated: CASSLSSETQYF. This chain links TRBV5-1 with TRBJ2-5; no clear D. The V end lost 2 bases, the J end lost 4 bases, and 6 bases lay between the germline ends. This CDR3 has 12 residues. The germline CDR1 and CDR2 sequences are SGHRS and YFSETQ.

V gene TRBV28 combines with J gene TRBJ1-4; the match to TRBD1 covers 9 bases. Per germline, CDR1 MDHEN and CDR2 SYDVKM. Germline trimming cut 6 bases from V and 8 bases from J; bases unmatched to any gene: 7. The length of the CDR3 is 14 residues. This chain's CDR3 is CASSATGGLEKLFF. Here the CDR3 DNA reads TGTGCCAGCAGCGCGACAGGGGGATTAGAAAAACTGTTTTTT.

Here the CDR3 DNA reads TGCGCCAGCAGCTTGGTGACTGCTTCTAGCACAGATACGCAGTATTTT. Translated, it gives CASSLVTASSTDTQYF. V and J are TRBV5-1 and TRBJ2-3; D uncertain. The CDR3 loop spans 16 amino acids. CDR1 and CDR2 (germline): SGHRS, YFSETQ. Trimming took 0 bases from V and 0 from J, leaving 11 bases between them.

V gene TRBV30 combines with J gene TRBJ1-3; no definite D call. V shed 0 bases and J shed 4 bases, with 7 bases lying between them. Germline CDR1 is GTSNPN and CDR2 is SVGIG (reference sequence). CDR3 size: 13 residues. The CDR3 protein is CAWSVSGGNTIYF. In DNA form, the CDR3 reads TGTGCCTGGAGTGTATCGGGGGGAAACACCATATATTTT.

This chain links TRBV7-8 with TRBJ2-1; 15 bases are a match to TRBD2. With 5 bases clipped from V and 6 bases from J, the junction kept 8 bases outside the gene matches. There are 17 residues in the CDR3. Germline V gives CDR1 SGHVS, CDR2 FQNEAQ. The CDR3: CASSPRTSGRAGNEQFF. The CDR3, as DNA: TGTGCCAGCAGCCCTAGGACTAGCGGGAGGGCTGGCAATGAGCAGTTCTTC.

The CDR3 here is CASSLAGGETQYF. DNA of the CDR3: TGTGCCAGCAGCTTAGCGGGGGGAGAGACCCAGTACTTC. V and J are TRBV7-3 and TRBJ2-5, with 8 nucleotides matching TRBD2. Unmatched junction bases numbered 0, after V lost 2 bases and J lost 4 bases. Germline values: CDR1 SGHTA, CDR2 FQGTGA. CDR3 length equals 13 residues.

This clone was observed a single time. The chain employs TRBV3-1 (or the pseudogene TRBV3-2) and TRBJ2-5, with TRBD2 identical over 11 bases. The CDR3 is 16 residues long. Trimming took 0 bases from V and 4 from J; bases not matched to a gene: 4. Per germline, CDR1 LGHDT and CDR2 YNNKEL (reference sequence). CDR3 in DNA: TGTGCCAGCAGCCAAGACTCGGGACTAGCGGTAGAGACCCAGTACTTC. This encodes CASSQDSGLAVETQYF.

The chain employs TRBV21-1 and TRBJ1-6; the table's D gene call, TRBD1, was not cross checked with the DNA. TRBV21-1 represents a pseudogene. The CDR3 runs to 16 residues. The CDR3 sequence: CAGSKGSGGDNSPLHF. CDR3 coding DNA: TGTGCCGGCAGCAAAGGATCAGGGGGAGATAATTCACCCCTCCACTTT.

CDR3 nucleotide sequence: TGTGCCAGCAGTTCGGGACTAGCAGAAGCGCAGTACTTC. Residues: CASSSGLAEAQYF. The chain links TRBV27 to TRBJ2-7, with TRBD2 matching over 9 bases. The CDR3 runs 13 residues. Trimming at V came to 4 bases and at J to 9 bases, leaving 7 bases not matched to a gene. Germline V lookup: CDR1 MNHEY, CDR2 SMNVEV (reference sequence).

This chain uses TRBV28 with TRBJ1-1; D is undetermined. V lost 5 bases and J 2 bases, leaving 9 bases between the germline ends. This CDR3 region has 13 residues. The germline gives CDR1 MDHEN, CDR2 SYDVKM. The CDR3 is CASSPHSNTEAFF. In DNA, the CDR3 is TGTGCCAGCAGTCCTCACTCTAACACTGAAGCTTTCTTT.

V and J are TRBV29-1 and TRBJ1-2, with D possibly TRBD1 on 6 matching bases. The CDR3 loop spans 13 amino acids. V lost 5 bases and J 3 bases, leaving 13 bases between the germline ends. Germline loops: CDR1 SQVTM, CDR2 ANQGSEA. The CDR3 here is CSVRPQGHYGYTF. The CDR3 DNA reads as TGCAGCGTTCGACCACAGGGCCACTATGGCTACACCTTC.

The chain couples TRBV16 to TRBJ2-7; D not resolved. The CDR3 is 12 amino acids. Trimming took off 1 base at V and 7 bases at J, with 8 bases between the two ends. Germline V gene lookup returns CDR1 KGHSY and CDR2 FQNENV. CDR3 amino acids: CASSQLAVEQYF. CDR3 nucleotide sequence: TGTGCCAGCAGCCAATTGGCCGTAGAGCAGTACTTC.

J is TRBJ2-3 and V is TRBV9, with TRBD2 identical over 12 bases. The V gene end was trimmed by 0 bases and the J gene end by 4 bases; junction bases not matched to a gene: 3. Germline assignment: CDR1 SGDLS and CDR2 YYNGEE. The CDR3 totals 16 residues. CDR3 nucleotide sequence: TGTGCCAGCAGCGTAGGACTAGCGGGAGTCCCAGATACGCAGTATTTT. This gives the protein CASSVGLAGVPDTQYF. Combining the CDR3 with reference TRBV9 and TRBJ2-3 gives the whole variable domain DSGVTQTPKHLITATGQRVTLRCSPRSGDLSVYWYQQSLDQGLQFLIQYYNGEERAKGNILERFSAQQFPDLHSELNLSSLELGDSALYFCASSVGLAGVPDTQYFGPGTRLTVL.

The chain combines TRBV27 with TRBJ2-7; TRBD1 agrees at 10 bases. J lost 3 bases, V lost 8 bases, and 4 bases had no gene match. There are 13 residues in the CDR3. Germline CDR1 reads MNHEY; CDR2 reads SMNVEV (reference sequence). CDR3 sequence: CASVGQGIYEQYF. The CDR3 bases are TGTGCCAGCGTGGGACAGGGGATCTACGAGCAGTACTTC.

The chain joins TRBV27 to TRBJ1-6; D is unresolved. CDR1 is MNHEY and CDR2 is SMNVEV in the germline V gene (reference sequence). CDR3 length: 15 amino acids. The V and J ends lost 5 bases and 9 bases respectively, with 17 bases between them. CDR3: CASSRAGPNSSPLHF. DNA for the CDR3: TGTGCCAGCAGTAGAGCGGGCCCTAATAGTTCACCCCTCCACTTT.

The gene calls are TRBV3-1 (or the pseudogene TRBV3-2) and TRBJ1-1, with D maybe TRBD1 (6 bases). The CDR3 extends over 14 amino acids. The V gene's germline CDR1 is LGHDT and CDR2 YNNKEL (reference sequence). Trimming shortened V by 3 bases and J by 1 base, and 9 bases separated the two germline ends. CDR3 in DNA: TGTGCCAGCAGCCAGACGACAGGGAACACTGAAGCTTTCTTT. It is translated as CASSQTTGNTEAFF.

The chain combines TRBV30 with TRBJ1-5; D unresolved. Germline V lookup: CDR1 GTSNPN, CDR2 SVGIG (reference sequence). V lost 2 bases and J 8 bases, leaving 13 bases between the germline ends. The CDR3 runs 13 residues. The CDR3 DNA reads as TGTGCCTGGAGTAACAGCGCGGGCGAGCCCCAGCATTTT. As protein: CAWSNSAGEPQHF.

The CDR3 DNA is TGTGCCAGCAAAGGGCCAGGACAGGGGGTCAACGAGCAGTACTTC. Protein: CASKGPGQGVNEQYF. The chain recombines TRBV2 with TRBJ2-7, with 10 bases identical to TRBD1. The CDR3 is 15 residues long. Trimming removed 7 bases from V and 5 bases from J; junction bases left unmatched: 11. In germline, CDR1 is SNHLY, CDR2 FYNNEI.

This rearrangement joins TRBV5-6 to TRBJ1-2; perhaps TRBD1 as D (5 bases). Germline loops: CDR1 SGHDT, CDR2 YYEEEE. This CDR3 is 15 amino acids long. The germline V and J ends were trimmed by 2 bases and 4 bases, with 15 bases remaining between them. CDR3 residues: CASSFYRGRTYGYTF. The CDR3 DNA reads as TGTGCCAGCAGCTTTTATCGGGGGAGGACCTATGGCTACACCTTC.

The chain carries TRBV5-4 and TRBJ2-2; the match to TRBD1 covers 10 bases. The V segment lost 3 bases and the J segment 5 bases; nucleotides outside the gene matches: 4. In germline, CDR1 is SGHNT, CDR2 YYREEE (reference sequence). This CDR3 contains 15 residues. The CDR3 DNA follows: TGTGCCAGCAGCTGGGGGACAGGGGAAACCGGGGAGCTGTTTTTT. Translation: CASSWGTGETGELFF.

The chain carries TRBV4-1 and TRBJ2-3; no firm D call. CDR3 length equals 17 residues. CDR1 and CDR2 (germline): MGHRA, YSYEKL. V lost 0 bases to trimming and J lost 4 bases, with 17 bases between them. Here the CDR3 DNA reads TGCGCCAGCAGCCAAGAGCCGGGTCCACGAGGCGCAGATACGCAGTATTTT. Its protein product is CASSQEPGPRGADTQYF.

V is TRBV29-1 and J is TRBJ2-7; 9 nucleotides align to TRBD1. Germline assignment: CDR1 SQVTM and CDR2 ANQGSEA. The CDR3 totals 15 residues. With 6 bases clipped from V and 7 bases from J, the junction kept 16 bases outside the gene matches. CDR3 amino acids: CSVGDREPPTREQYF. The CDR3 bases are TGCAGCGTCGGGGACAGGGAACCCCCTACAAGGGAGCAGTACTTC.

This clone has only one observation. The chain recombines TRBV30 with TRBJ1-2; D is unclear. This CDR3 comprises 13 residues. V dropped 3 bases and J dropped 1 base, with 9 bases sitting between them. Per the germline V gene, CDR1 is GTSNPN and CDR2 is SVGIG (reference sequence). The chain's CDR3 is CAWRQSFNYGYTF. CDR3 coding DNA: TGTGCCTGGAGGCAGTCATTTAACTATGGCTACACCTTC. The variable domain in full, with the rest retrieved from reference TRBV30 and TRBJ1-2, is SQTIHQWPATLVQPVGSPLSLECTVEGTSNPNLYWYRQAAGRGLQLLFYSVGIGQISSEVPQNLSASRPQDRQFILSSKKLLLSDSGFYLCAWRQSFNYGYTFGSGTRLTVV.